This T cell receptor (beta chain) was documented in a study of yellow fever vaccine responses in identical twins. One entry per CDR3 protein, called by TCRdb with MiXCR from the RT-PCR reads. This table has some 35,000 distinct CDR3 sequences, roughly three fifths appearing once. The length of the CDR3 is 15 residues. Germline CDR1 LNHDA, CDR2 SQIVND (reference sequence). V lost 3 bases to trimming and J lost 7 bases; unmatched junction nucleotides: 7. Concerning this clonotype itself: As yet, its antigen is unknown.

Findings and caveats of the study: Twins showed a vaccine T cell response that reportedly seemed partly convergent, partly personalized.

The rearrangement links TRBV19 to TRBJ1-1; 11 bases agree with TRBD1. The material was T cells from blood (PBMCs), unsorted or a sorted subset (not recorded which), obtained before or after yellow fever vaccination (not recorded which). This TCR was recovered from a young woman who received the yellow fever vaccine. CDR3 sequence (DNA): TGTGCCAGTAGTATTCTGGACAGGGGGCGAGGTGAAGCTTTCTTT. Translating it yields CASSILDRGRGEAFF. The full variable domain, its missing parts supplied by reference TRBV19 and TRBJ1-1, is DGGITQSPKYLFRKEGQNVTLSCEQNLNHDAMYWYRQDPGQGLRLIYYSQIVNDFQKGDIAEGYSVSREKKESFPLTVTSAQKNPTAFYLCASSILDRGRGEAFFGQGTRLTVV.